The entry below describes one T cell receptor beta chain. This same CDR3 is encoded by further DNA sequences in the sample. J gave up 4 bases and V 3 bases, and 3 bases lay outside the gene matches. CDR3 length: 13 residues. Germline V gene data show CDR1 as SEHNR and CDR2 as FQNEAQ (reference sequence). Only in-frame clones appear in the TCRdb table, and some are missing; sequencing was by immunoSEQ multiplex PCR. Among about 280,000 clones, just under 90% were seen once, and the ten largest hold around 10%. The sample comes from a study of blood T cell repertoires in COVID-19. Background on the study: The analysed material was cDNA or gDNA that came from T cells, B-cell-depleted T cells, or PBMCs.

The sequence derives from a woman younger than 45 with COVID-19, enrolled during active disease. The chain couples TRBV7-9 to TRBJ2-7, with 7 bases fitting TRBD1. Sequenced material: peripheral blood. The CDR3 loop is CASSFDRAYEQYF. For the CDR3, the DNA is TGTGCCAGCAGCTTTGACAGGGCGTACGAGCAGTACTTC.